These T cell receptor beta chains were read from a single sample in a study of spatial heterogeneity in lung cancer. Each CDR3 protein is one row after TCRdb ran MiXCR on the 5' RACE reads. The table includes 6,000 to 8,000 distinct CDR3 sequences, 6.5% to 8% detected once. The material was lung tumor tissue, obtained at surgery. The receptors stem from a male donor with early-stage non-small cell lung cancer. The CDR3 runs from the conserved cysteine through the conserved F or W. The order of the fields is J gene, D gene, V gene, clone size, CDR3 DNA, CDR3 protein. The D gene is left open where the match is weak. Rows may omit the clone size; those that give it use once, few, many or a size class.

j_gene: TRBJ1-4
d_gene: .
v_gene: TRBV27
abundance: medium-sized
CDR3nt: TGTGCCAGCGGGAGGGGTGCAGGTCGTGAAAAACTGTTTTTT
CDR3aa: CASGRGAGREKLFF

j_gene: TRBJ1-1
d_gene: .
v_gene: TRBV12-3/TRBV12-4
abundance: many
CDR3nt: TGTGCCAGCAGTTTATCTGGGTCGGACACTGAAGCTTTCTTT
CDR3aa: CASSLSGSDTEAFF

j_gene: TRBJ2-3
d_gene: TRBD2
v_gene: TRBV5-1
abundance: many
CDR3nt: TGCGCCAGCAGCCCGCGGACTAGCGGCACAGATACGCAGTATTTT
CDR3aa: CASSPRTSGTDTQYF

j_gene: TRBJ1-5
d_gene: .
v_gene: TRBV4-1
abundance: medium-sized
CDR3nt: TGCGCCAGCAGCCAAGATACAGGTTTGAAGCCCCAGCATTTT
CDR3aa: CASSQDTGLKPQHF

j_gene: TRBJ2-3
d_gene: .
v_gene: TRBV11-2
abundance: many
CDR3nt: TGTGCCAGCACCCCCGGCCAGGGTACGCAGTATTTT
CDR3aa: CASTPGQGTQYF

j_gene: TRBJ2-1
d_gene: .
v_gene: TRBV14
abundance: medium-sized
CDR3nt: TGTGCCAGCAGCCAAGCTGGGTTCTACAATGAGCAGTTCTTC
CDR3aa: CASSQAGFYNEQFF

j_gene: TRBJ2-3
d_gene: TRBD2
v_gene: TRBV20-1
abundance: medium-sized
CDR3nt: TGCAGTGCAGGACCGGGACTAGCGGTCACAGATACGCAGTATTTT
CDR3aa: CSAGPGLAVTDTQYF

j_gene: TRBJ2-7
d_gene: .
v_gene: TRBV28
abundance: many
CDR3nt: TGTGCCAGCAGAGGGGAGCGTGGCTACGAGCAGTACTTC
CDR3aa: CASRGERGYEQYF

j_gene: TRBJ1-3
d_gene: .
v_gene: TRBV29-1
abundance: many
CDR3nt: TGCAGCGTTGAAGGGGCAGCCTCTGGGACCATATATTTT
CDR3aa: CSVEGAASGTIYF

j_gene: TRBJ2-1
d_gene: .
v_gene: TRBV19
abundance: .
CDR3nt: TGTGCCAGTAGTGGGTTCAGCTCCTACAATGAGCAGTTCTTC
CDR3aa: CASSGFSSYNEQFF

j_gene: TRBJ1-4
d_gene: .
v_gene: TRBV4-2
abundance: .
CDR3nt: TGTGCCAGCAGCCAAGATCTCGGCGGCATTGAAAAACTGTTTTTT
CDR3aa: CASSQDLGGIEKLFF

j_gene: TRBJ2-5
d_gene: .
v_gene: TRBV7-2
abundance: few
CDR3nt: TGTGCCAGCAGCTTCGGGTCCTCGACTGATGAGACCCAGTACTTC
CDR3aa: CASSFGSSTDETQYF

j_gene: TRBJ1-1
d_gene: .
v_gene: TRBV29-1
abundance: medium-sized
CDR3nt: TGCAGCGTTGAAGTGACAGGGAACACTGAAGCTTTCTTT
CDR3aa: CSVEVTGNTEAFF

j_gene: TRBJ2-3
d_gene: .
v_gene: TRBV6-6
abundance: medium-sized
CDR3nt: TGTGCCAGCAGTATGCGCCTGGATACGCAGTATTTT
CDR3aa: CASSMRLDTQYF

j_gene: TRBJ2-1
d_gene: TRBD2
v_gene: TRBV27
abundance: medium-sized
CDR3nt: TGTGCCAGCAGAAAACCGGGACTAGCGGGAAGTAATGAGCAGTTCTTC
CDR3aa: CASRKPGLAGSNEQFF

j_gene: TRBJ2-7
d_gene: .
v_gene: TRBV6-2/TRBV6-3
abundance: medium-sized
CDR3nt: TGTGCCACCACCCGCGACAGGGAGGTTTCCTACGAGCAGTACTTC
CDR3aa: CATTRDREVSYEQYF

j_gene: TRBJ1-1
d_gene: .
v_gene: TRBV6-5
abundance: medium-sized
CDR3nt: TGTGCCAGCAGTTACTCGGGGCAGGGGCGCATGAACACTGAAGCTTTCTTT
CDR3aa: CASSYSGQGRMNTEAFF

j_gene: TRBJ2-2
d_gene: TRBD1
v_gene: TRBV6-1
abundance: medium-sized
CDR3nt: TGTGCCAGCAGTGCCGACAGGGGAGGTAGCACCGGGGAGCTGTTTTTT
CDR3aa: CASSADRGGSTGELFF

j_gene: TRBJ1-4
d_gene: .
v_gene: TRBV28
abundance: many
CDR3nt: TGTGCCAGCAGTTTGAGGTATGAAAAACTGTTTTTT
CDR3aa: CASSLRYEKLFF

j_gene: TRBJ2-2
d_gene: .
v_gene: TRBV20-1
abundance: medium-sized
CDR3nt: TGCAGTGCTAGAGCCGCCTGGGGGCGTAGCGCCGGGGAGCTGTTTTTT
CDR3aa: CSARAAWGRSAGELFF

j_gene: TRBJ2-3
d_gene: TRBD1
v_gene: TRBV19
abundance: medium-sized
CDR3nt: TGTGCCAGTAGTATGGCCGCCCCGGGACAGGGAGGCACAGATACGCAGTATTTT
CDR3aa: CASSMAAPGQGGTDTQYF

j_gene: TRBJ1-3
d_gene: TRBD1
v_gene: TRBV5-6
abundance: medium-sized
CDR3nt: TGTGCCAGCAGAGCAACAGGGGGCCGCTCTGGAAACACCATATATTTT
CDR3aa: CASRATGGRSGNTIYF

j_gene: TRBJ2-3
d_gene: .
v_gene: TRBV20-1
abundance: many
CDR3nt: TGCAGTGCTAGAGAGGTGACTAGGACAGATACGCAGTATTTT
CDR3aa: CSAREVTRTDTQYF

j_gene: TRBJ2-3
d_gene: .
v_gene: TRBV10-3
abundance: .
CDR3nt: TGTGCCATCAGTGAGTCTGCTAGACTAGATGGTACGCAGTATTTT
CDR3aa: CAISESARLDGTQYF

j_gene: TRBJ2-1
d_gene: TRBD2
v_gene: TRBV4-1
abundance: large
CDR3nt: TGCGCCAGCAGCCAACCCCGGACTAGCAATGAGCAGTTCTTC
CDR3aa: CASSQPRTSNEQFF

j_gene: TRBJ2-5
d_gene: TRBD1
v_gene: TRBV6-5
abundance: medium-sized
CDR3nt: TGTGCCAGCAGACAGACAGGGGCAGAGACCCAGTACTTC
CDR3aa: CASRQTGAETQYF

j_gene: TRBJ2-7
d_gene: TRBD2
v_gene: TRBV29-1
abundance: medium-sized
CDR3nt: TGCAGCGTAGGGACTAGCGGGAGGAAGGACGAGCAGTACTTC
CDR3aa: CSVGTSGRKDEQYF

j_gene: TRBJ2-3
d_gene: .
v_gene: TRBV7-2
abundance: many
CDR3nt: TGTGCCAGCAGCTCCCAGACAGGAACAGATACGCAGTATTTT
CDR3aa: CASSSQTGTDTQYF

j_gene: TRBJ1-5
d_gene: .
v_gene: TRBV20-1
abundance: many
CDR3nt: TGCAGTGCAACGACAGCCCGCGGTCAGCCCCAGCATTTT
CDR3aa: CSATTARGQPQHF

j_gene: TRBJ2-4
d_gene: .
v_gene: TRBV15
abundance: .
CDR3nt: TGTGCCACCAGCGGCGGGAACAAAAACATTCAGTACTTC
CDR3aa: CATSGGNKNIQYF

j_gene: TRBJ2-7
d_gene: .
v_gene: TRBV19
abundance: medium-sized
CDR3nt: TGTGCCAGTAGTCCAGGACACGGCGACGAGCAGTACTTC
CDR3aa: CASSPGHGDEQYF

j_gene: TRBJ2-2
d_gene: .
v_gene: TRBV6-5
abundance: large
CDR3nt: TGTGCCACGACAGAGACGAACACCGGGGAGCTGTTTTTT
CDR3aa: CATTETNTGELFF

j_gene: TRBJ2-5
d_gene: TRBD2
v_gene: TRBV7-9
abundance: many
CDR3nt: TGTGCCAGCAGCCCCGGGGGGTACCAAGAGACCCAGTACTTC
CDR3aa: CASSPGGYQETQYF

j_gene: TRBJ2-5
d_gene: .
v_gene: TRBV20-1
abundance: many
CDR3nt: TGCAGTGCTAGATGGCGGGACCAAGAGACCCAGTACTTC
CDR3aa: CSARWRDQETQYF

j_gene: TRBJ2-1
d_gene: .
v_gene: TRBV30
abundance: many
CDR3nt: TGTGCCTGGAGCCCTTTGGATGAGCAGTTCTTC
CDR3aa: CAWSPLDEQFF

j_gene: TRBJ2-5
d_gene: .
v_gene: TRBV5-1
abundance: medium-sized
CDR3nt: TGCGCCAGCAGCCCAACTGCGGGCCAAGAGACCCAGTACTTC
CDR3aa: CASSPTAGQETQYF

j_gene: TRBJ2-2
d_gene: .
v_gene: TRBV19
abundance: many
CDR3nt: TGTGCCAGTAGTCTACCGGTGGGCGGGGAGCTGTTTTTT
CDR3aa: CASSLPVGGELFF

j_gene: TRBJ2-1
d_gene: TRBD2
v_gene: TRBV7-8
abundance: many
CDR3nt: TGTGCCAGCAGCTTAGATCAGCGGGACCACAATGAGCAGTTCTTC
CDR3aa: CASSLDQRDHNEQFF

j_gene: TRBJ2-6
d_gene: .
v_gene: TRBV25-1
abundance: many
CDR3nt: TGTGCCAGCAGCCGACAGGCCATAGGAGGGGCCAACGTCCTGACTTTC
CDR3aa: CASSRQAIGGANVLTF

j_gene: TRBJ2-1
d_gene: TRBD2
v_gene: TRBV11-2
abundance: many
CDR3nt: TGTGCCAGCAGCACCCTAGCGGGCCCGAGCTCCTACAATGAGCAGTTCTTC
CDR3aa: CASSTLAGPSSYNEQFF

j_gene: TRBJ1-1
d_gene: TRBD1
v_gene: TRBV6-5
abundance: medium-sized
CDR3nt: TGTGCCAGCAGTCCCCGCAGGGGGCTGGGCACTGAAGCTTTCTTT
CDR3aa: CASSPRRGLGTEAFF

j_gene: TRBJ1-1
d_gene: TRBD1
v_gene: TRBV27
abundance: medium-sized
CDR3nt: TGTGCCAGCAGTTTAAGGACAGGCGTGAACACTGAAGCTTTCTTT
CDR3aa: CASSLRTGVNTEAFF

j_gene: TRBJ2-7
d_gene: TRBD1
v_gene: TRBV18
abundance: many
CDR3nt: TGTGCCAGCTCACCGGGACAGGGGTCAACCCACGAGCAGTACTTC
CDR3aa: CASSPGQGSTHEQYF

j_gene: TRBJ2-3
d_gene: TRBD2
v_gene: TRBV20-1
abundance: medium-sized
CDR3nt: TGCAGTGCTAGTAGCGCGGGGGGGATCACAGATACGCAGTATTTT
CDR3aa: CSASSAGGITDTQYF

j_gene: TRBJ2-7
d_gene: .
v_gene: TRBV20-1
abundance: many
CDR3nt: TGCAGTGCTAGCCTGCGGGACCGATCCTACGAGCAGTACTTC
CDR3aa: CSASLRDRSYEQYF

j_gene: TRBJ2-3
d_gene: .
v_gene: TRBV6-5
abundance: few
CDR3nt: TGTGCCAGCAGTTACAGAGGGGTGAGCACAGATACGCAGTATTTT
CDR3aa: CASSYRGVSTDTQYF

j_gene: TRBJ2-4
d_gene: TRBD2
v_gene: TRBV20-1
abundance: .
CDR3nt: TGCAGTGCGGGGACTAGCGGGGAAAACATTCAGTACTTC
CDR3aa: CSAGTSGENIQYF

j_gene: TRBJ2-6
d_gene: .
v_gene: TRBV10-3
abundance: many
CDR3nt: TGTGCCATCAGCTCCTCTGGGGCCAACGTCCTGACTTTC
CDR3aa: CAISSSGANVLTF

j_gene: TRBJ1-3
d_gene: .
v_gene: TRBV11-2
abundance: medium-sized
CDR3nt: TGTGCCAGCAGCGAAGGACAGAACCTACTCTCCTCTGGAAACACCATATATTTT
CDR3aa: CASSEGQNLLSSGNTIYF

j_gene: TRBJ2-3
d_gene: TRBD1
v_gene: TRBV19
abundance: many
CDR3nt: TGTGCCAGTAGTATTCGCACAGGGGTGTCAGATACGCAGTATTTT
CDR3aa: CASSIRTGVSDTQYF

j_gene: TRBJ2-1
d_gene: .
v_gene: TRBV24-1
abundance: many
CDR3nt: TGTGCCACCAGTGATTATGGACAGTTTAACAATGAGCAGTTCTTC
CDR3aa: CATSDYGQFNNEQFF

j_gene: TRBJ1-5
d_gene: .
v_gene: TRBV20-1
abundance: medium-sized
CDR3nt: TGCAGTGCTAGAGAGCATCGCCCTCCCTTCCCGCCCCAGCATTTT
CDR3aa: CSAREHRPPFPPQHF

j_gene: TRBJ2-5
d_gene: .
v_gene: TRBV30
abundance: few
CDR3nt: TGTGCCTGGAGCCGATACCGGGACTTCCAAGAGACCCAGTACTTC
CDR3aa: CAWSRYRDFQETQYF

j_gene: TRBJ2-7
d_gene: TRBD1
v_gene: TRBV27
abundance: many
CDR3nt: TGTGCCAGCAGTTCTCCGGGACAGGGGGCGTACGAGCAGTACTTC
CDR3aa: CASSSPGQGAYEQYF

j_gene: TRBJ1-5
d_gene: .
v_gene: TRBV5-4
abundance: medium-sized
CDR3nt: TGTGCCAGCAGCTTGGGAGGGGGCAATCAGCCCCAGCATTTT
CDR3aa: CASSLGGGNQPQHF

j_gene: TRBJ2-3
d_gene: .
v_gene: TRBV5-1
abundance: .
CDR3nt: TGCGTCAGCAGCGAGGACAGTCGCACAGATACGCAGTATTTT
CDR3aa: CVSSEDSRTDTQYF

j_gene: TRBJ2-7
d_gene: TRBD2
v_gene: TRBV30
abundance: many
CDR3nt: TGTGCCTGGAGTGTACCGGGGCGGGGGGACGAGCAGTACTTC
CDR3aa: CAWSVPGRGDEQYF

j_gene: TRBJ2-3
d_gene: TRBD2
v_gene: TRBV3-1
abundance: few
CDR3nt: TGTGCCAGCAGCCCTAATCAAGCGGGAGCCACAGATACGCAGTATTTT
CDR3aa: CASSPNQAGATDTQYF